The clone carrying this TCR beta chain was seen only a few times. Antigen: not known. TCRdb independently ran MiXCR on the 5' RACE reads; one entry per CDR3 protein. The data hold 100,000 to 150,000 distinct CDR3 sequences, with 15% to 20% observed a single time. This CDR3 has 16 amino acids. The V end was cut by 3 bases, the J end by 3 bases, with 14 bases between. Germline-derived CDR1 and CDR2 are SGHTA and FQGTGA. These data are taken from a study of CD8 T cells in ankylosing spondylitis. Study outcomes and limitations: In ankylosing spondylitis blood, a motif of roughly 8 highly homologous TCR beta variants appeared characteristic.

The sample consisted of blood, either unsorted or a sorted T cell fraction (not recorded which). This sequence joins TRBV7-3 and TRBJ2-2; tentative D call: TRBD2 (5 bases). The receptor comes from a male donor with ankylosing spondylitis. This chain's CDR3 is CASSFWAAGDTGELFF. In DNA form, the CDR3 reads TGTGCCAGCAGCTTTTGGGCGGCCGGGGACACCGGGGAGCTGTTTTTT.